This TCR beta chain was recorded in a study of regulatory T cells in long-lasting Graves disease. Time point here: newly diagnosed GD, antithyroid drugs for less than 3 months. The authors made the TCR library using RNA they extracted from PBMCs. According to the study, TCR beta libraries were built with iRepertoire HTBI primers and CDR3-region Arm-PCR. TCRdb used MiXCR to reprocess the multiplex PCR reads, holding one entry per CDR3 protein. The sample lists roughly 530,000 distinct CDR3 sequences, roughly 15% occurring once. Germline assignment: CDR1 MNHNS and CDR2 SASEGT. CDR3 length: 15 amino acids. The ends were cut back, 3 bases at V and 4 bases at J, with 10 bases in the middle. This clonotype was found many times. The same data also contributed to another study, on T cells in Graves' hyperthyroidism and ophthalmopathy. According to that study: A set of HTBI primers served as the primers for a first-round RT-PCR of the TCR CDR3.

The specimen comprised peripheral blood mononuclear cells (PBMCs), sampled at new diagnosis, from a patient treated with antithyroid drugs. This chain uses TRBV6-1 with TRBJ2-6; D not certain. The sequence derives from a woman aged 35-60 years with Graves disease. The CDR3 reads CASSEVWSGANVLTF. The DNA for the CDR3 is TGTGCCAGCAGTGAGGTTTGGTCGGGGGCCAACGTCCTGACTTTC.